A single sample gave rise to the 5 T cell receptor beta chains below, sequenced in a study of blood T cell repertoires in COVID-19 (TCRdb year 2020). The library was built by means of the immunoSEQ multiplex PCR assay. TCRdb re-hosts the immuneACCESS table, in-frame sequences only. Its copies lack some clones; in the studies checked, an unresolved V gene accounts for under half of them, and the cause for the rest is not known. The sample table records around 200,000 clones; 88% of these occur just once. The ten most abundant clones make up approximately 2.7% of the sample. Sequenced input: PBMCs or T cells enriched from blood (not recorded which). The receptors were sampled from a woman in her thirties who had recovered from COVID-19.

CDR3 sequence: CASSHVPLLASQPGYF. DNA of the CDR3: TGCGCCAGCAGCCATGTGCCCCTTCTAGCGTCCCAACCCGGGTACTTC. This chain uses TRBV5-1 with TRBJ2-5, with D possibly being TRBD2 (6 bases). This CDR3 contains 16 residues. V lost 4 bases to trimming and J lost 13 bases, with 29 bases between them. Germline CDR1 SGHRS, CDR2 YFSETQ.

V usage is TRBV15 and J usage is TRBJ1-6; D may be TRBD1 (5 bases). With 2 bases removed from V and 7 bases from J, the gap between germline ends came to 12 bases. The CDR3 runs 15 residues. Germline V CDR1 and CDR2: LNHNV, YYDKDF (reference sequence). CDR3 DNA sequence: TGTGCCACCAGCAGACACCAGGGAAAGAATTCACCCCTCCACTTT. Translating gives CATSRHQGKNSPLHF.

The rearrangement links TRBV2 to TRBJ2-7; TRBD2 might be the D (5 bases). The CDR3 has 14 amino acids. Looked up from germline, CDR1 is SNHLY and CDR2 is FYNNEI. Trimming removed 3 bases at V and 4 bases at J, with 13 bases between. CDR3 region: CASSDVGRGYEQYF. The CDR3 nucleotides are TGTGCCAGCAGTGATGTTGGCCGGGGATACGAGCAGTACTTC.

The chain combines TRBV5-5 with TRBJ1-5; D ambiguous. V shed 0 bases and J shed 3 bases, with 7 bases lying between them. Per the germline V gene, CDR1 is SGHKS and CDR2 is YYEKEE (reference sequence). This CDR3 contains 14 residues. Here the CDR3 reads CASSLARYNQPQHF. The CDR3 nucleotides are TGTGCCAGCAGCTTGGCCAGGTACAATCAGCCCCAGCATTTT.

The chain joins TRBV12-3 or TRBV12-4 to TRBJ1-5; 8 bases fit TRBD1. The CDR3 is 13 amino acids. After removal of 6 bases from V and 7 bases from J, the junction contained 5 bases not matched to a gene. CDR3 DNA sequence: TGTGCCAGCAGCGGACAGGGCGGCCAGCCCCAGCATTTT. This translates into CASSGQGGQPQHF.